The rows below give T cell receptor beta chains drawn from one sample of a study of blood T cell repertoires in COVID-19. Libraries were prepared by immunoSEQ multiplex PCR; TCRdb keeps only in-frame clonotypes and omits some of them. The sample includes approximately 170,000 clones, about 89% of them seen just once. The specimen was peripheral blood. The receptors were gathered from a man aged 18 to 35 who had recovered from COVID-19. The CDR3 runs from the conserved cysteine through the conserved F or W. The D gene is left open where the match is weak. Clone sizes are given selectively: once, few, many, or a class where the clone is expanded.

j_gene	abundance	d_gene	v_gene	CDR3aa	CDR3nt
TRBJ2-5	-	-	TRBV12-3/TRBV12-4	CASRVQETQYF	TGTGCCAGTCGAGTCCAAGAGACCCAGTACTTC
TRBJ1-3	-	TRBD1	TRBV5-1	CASSSTGGGNTIYF	TGCGCCAGCAGCTCGACAGGGGGCGGAAACACCATATATTTT
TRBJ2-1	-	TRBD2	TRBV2	CASSGLAGYNEQFF	TGTGCCAGCAGTGGTCTAGCGGGTTACAATGAGCAGTTCTTC
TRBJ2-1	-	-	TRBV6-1	CASSEALDFSRSGWFF	TGTGCCAGCAGTGAAGCGCTGGACTTTTCTCGGAGCGGGTGGTTCTTC
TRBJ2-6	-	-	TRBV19	CASSIGLAAGANVLTF	TGTGCCAGTAGTATAGGATTGGCGGCCGGGGCCAACGTCCTGACTTTC
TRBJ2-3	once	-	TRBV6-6	CASHQVRSTDTQYF	TGTGCCAGTCATCAGGTTAGGTCCACAGATACGCAGTATTTT
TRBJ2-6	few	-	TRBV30	CAWSVTGFSGANVLTF	TGTGCCTGGAGTGTCACAGGGTTCTCTGGGGCCAACGTCCTGACTTTC
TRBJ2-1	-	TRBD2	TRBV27	CASSFMGLASREQFF	TGTGCCAGCAGTTTTATGGGACTAGCAAGCCGTGAGCAGTTCTTC
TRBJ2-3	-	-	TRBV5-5	CASSLIGVDTQYF	TGTGCCAGCAGCTTGATAGGGGTAGATACGCAGTATTTT
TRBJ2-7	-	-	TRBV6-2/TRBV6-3	CASSTLAEARYEQYF	TGTGCCAGCAGTACTTTAGCGGAGGCCCGCTACGAGCAGTACTTC
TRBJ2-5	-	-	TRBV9	CASSPTGKETQYF	TGTGCCAGCAGCCCGACAGGCAAAGAGACCCAGTACTTC